Reported below is one T cell receptor (beta chain). Its antigen is as yet unknown. These data originate in a study of cytomegalovirus exposure and HLA in healthy donors. Both 60 Vbeta primers and 13 Jbeta primers went into the PCR. The table came from immunoSEQ multiplex PCR; TCRdb's copy has only in-frame clones and leaves some out. The repertoire holds roughly 190,000 clones, with around 77% as singletons. The CDR3 runs to 13 residues. Germline V CDR1 and CDR2: SEHNR, FQNEAQ (reference sequence). V lost 7 bases and J lost 4; bases outside the gene matches: 6. Study-level points and caveats: It was only CMV serostatus that was available as immune exposure information. In vitro work confirmed that a few CMV-associated chains recognize CMV antigens. Diagnosis of cytomegalovirus status made by the classifier reportedly showed high specificity and sensitivity.

Sequences were obtained from PBMCs. The TCR originated in a young woman in good health and CMV-seronegative. This chain connects TRBV7-9 to TRBJ2-7; 8 bases fit TRBD2. CDR3 region: CASTSGGGYEQYF. The CDR3 region has the DNA TGTGCCAGCACCTCCGGGGGGGGATACGAGCAGTACTTC.